The next 23 T cell receptor beta chains were all read from a single sample in a study of vaccination effects on CD4 cells after COVID-19 (dated by TCRdb to 2021 to 2024). No antigen is known for these receptors. Libraries were made using the immunoSEQ multiplex PCR assay. The table comes from immuneACCESS by way of TCRdb, which keeps in-frame sequences with V and J called. Part of the clones is missing from these tables; in studies checked, under half for an unresolved V gene and the rest for unknown reasons. The sample table holds tens of thousands of clones, of which around 78% were seen once. Of the sample, roughly 2% falls within the top ten clones. In the ViraFEST assay, PBMC were stimulated with viral peptide pools, and TCR sequencing was then used to find antigen-specific CD4+ T cell clonotypes based on their expansion. After around eleven days of culture, CD4+ T cells were isolated with the EasySep CD4+ T cell isolation kit. Participants received two doses of either the BNT162b2 or the mRNA-1273 mRNA SARS-CoV-2 vaccine.

The sequencing used CD4+ T cells from PBMCs cultured with HCoV-OC43 spike peptides, collected after COVID-19 vaccination. The cell subset or site label here, explained by the study, means: HCoV-OC43 spike overlapping peptide pool stimulation. The origin of the receptors is a human donor who received a COVID-19 vaccine.

The chain has TRBV12-3 or TRBV12-4 and TRBJ2-3; D unresolved. Trimming removed 6 bases from V and 4 bases from J, with 11 bases in between. The CDR3 length is 13 residues. This chain's CDR3 is CASSPTPADTQYF. The CDR3 coding sequence is TGTGCCAGCAGCCCGACACCTGCAGATACGCAGTATTTT.

This chain joins TRBV5-1 and TRBJ2-5, with D possibly being TRBD1 (5 bases). Germline CDR1 and CDR2: SGHRS and YFSETQ. The CDR3 is 13 residues long. V shed 4 bases and J shed 4 bases, with 11 bases lying between them. The CDR3 loop reads CASSPQGSETQYF. The DNA for the CDR3 is TGCGCCAGCAGCCCTCAGGGTTCAGAGACCCAGTACTTC. Drawing the rest from reference TRBV5-1 and TRBJ2-5, the complete variable domain is KAGVTQTPRYLIKTRGQQVTLSCSPISGHRSVSWYQQTPGQGLQFLFEYFSETQRNKGNFPGRFSGRQFSNSRSEMNVSTLELGDSALYLCASSPQGSETQYFGPGTRLLVL.

The V gene is TRBV6-4, the J gene TRBJ2-1; D gene uncertain. Between the trimmed V and J ends, which lost 6 bases and 6 bases, there was a span of 21 bases. Germline CDR1 MRHNA, CDR2 SNTAGT. There are 16 residues in the CDR3. CDR3 sequence (DNA): TGTGCCAGCAGCCCCTTGCTCTATCCGAGACCCAATGAGCAGTTCTTC. Translating it yields CASSPLLYPRPNEQFF.

Only a few counts were recorded for this clone. The chain uses TRBV7-8 and TRBJ1-1; D uncertain. Trimming left V 5 bases short and J 1 base short, with 11 bases between. In germline, CDR1 is SGHVS, CDR2 FQNEAQ. This CDR3 contains 14 residues. For the CDR3, the DNA is TGTGCCAGCAGCACCCGGACGGAGAACACTGAAGCTTTCTTT. Encoded protein: CASSTRTENTEAFF.

The chain carries TRBV10-1 and TRBJ2-2; D may be TRBD2 (6 bases). Trimming took off 3 bases at V and 5 bases at J, with 16 bases between the two ends. The germline gives CDR1 WNHNN, CDR2 SYGVQD (reference sequence). This CDR3 has 16 amino acids. The CDR3 sequence is CASSDSGSSPTGELFF. CDR3 nucleotide sequence: TGCGCCAGCAGTGATAGCGGCTCCTCCCCGACCGGGGAGCTGTTTTTT.

The genes are TRBV7-2 and TRBJ1-3; D might be TRBD1 (5 bases). With 5 bases removed from V and 0 bases from J, the gap between germline ends came to 8 bases. The CDR3 consists of 14 residues. Germline CDR1 and CDR2: SGHTA and FQGNSA. The CDR3 is CASSRGSSGNTIYF. CDR3 bases: TGTGCCAGCAGCCGGGGGTCCTCTGGAAACACCATATATTTT. Filled out from reference TRBV7-2 and TRBJ1-3, the complete variable domain reads GAGVSQSPSNKVTEKGKDVELRCDPISGHTALYWYRQSLGQGLEFLIYFQGNSAPDKSGLPSDRFSAERTGGSVSTLTIQRTQQEDSAVYLCASSRGSSGNTIYFGEGSWLTVV.

The V and J genes are TRBV5-8 and TRBJ1-1, with D maybe TRBD1 (6 bases). CDR3 length: 17 residues. Trimming shortened V by 7 bases and J by 1 base, and 23 bases separated the two germline ends. CDR1 is SGHTS, CDR2 YDEGEE, per germline. CDR3 sequence reads: CASPTYPGQRRNTEAFF. The CDR3 DNA reads as TGTGCCAGCCCTACCTATCCGGGACAACGGAGGAACACTGAAGCTTTCTTT.

This chain links TRBV2 with TRBJ1-2; D remains unclear. The germline V gene has CDR1 SNHLY and CDR2 FYNNEI. The V end lost 5 bases, the J end lost 8 bases, and 12 bases lay between the germline ends. The CDR3 is 12 amino acids. The CDR3 protein is CASSIPLGGYTF. In nucleotides, the CDR3 is TGTGCCAGCAGTATCCCGTTAGGGGGCTACACCTTC. Together with reference TRBV2 and TRBJ1-2, the CDR3 gives the full variable domain: EPEVTQTPSHQVTQMGQEVILRCVPISNHLYFYWYRQILGQKVEFLVSFYNNEISEKSEIFDDQFSVERPDGSNFTLKIRSTKLEDSAMYFCASSIPLGGYTFGSGTRLTVV.

This clone was found a few times. The rearrangement joins TRBV5-1 to TRBJ2-1; D is possibly TRBD1 (6 bases). The V gene's germline CDR1 is SGHRS and CDR2 YFSETQ. The CDR3 has 17 amino acids. V lost 4 bases and J lost 1, with 18 bases in between. CDR3 nucleotides: TGCGCCAGCAGCGATTATCGACAGGTCGCGTCCTACAATGAGCAGTTCTTC. Protein product: CASSDYRQVASYNEQFF.

The chain carries TRBV28 and TRBJ1-4; possibly TRBD1 for D (5 bases). With 2 bases removed from V and 0 bases from J, the gap between germline ends came to 7 bases. This CDR3 has 15 residues. Germline CDR1 is MDHEN and CDR2 is SYDVKM. CDR3 coding DNA: TGTGCCAGCAGTTTAGCGACAGCAACTAATGAAAAACTGTTTTTT. Its protein product is CASSLATATNEKLFF.

J is TRBJ1-2 and V is TRBV18, with 7 bases fitting TRBD1. This CDR3 has 13 residues. The germline CDR1 and CDR2 sequences are KGHSH and LQKENI. After removal of 6 bases from V and 4 bases from J, the junction contained 5 bases not matched to a gene. The CDR3 protein is CASSRDSSYGYTF. The CDR3 DNA follows: TGTGCCAGCTCCCGGGACAGCTCCTATGGCTACACCTTC.

The rearrangement links TRBV4-1 to TRBJ2-5, with a possible D match to TRBD2 (5 bases). The CDR3 is made up of 13 amino acids. V gave up 3 bases and J gave up 2 bases, with 7 bases separating them. The V gene's germline CDR1 is MGHRA and CDR2 YSYEKL. CDR3 in amino acids: CASSQPGQETQYF. In nucleotides, the CDR3 is TGCGCCAGCAGCCAGCCGGGACAAGAGACCCAGTACTTC.

The J gene is TRBJ1-6, the V gene TRBV9, with a weak D call TRBD1 (5 bases). CDR1 and CDR2 (germline): SGDLS, YYNGEE. The V gene lost 1 base and the J gene lost 5 bases, with 10 bases spanning the gap. The CDR3 spans 15 residues. The CDR3: CASSVLQGDNSPLHF. Written as DNA, the CDR3 is TGTGCCAGCAGCGTACTTCAGGGAGATAATTCACCCCTCCACTTT.

The J gene is TRBJ1-1, the V gene TRBV6-5; no reliable D call. This CDR3 has 13 amino acids. CDR1 MNHEY and CDR2 SVGAGI come from the germline V gene. Trimming took 4 bases from V and 5 from J, leaving 11 bases between them. CDR3 sequence (DNA): TGTGCCAGCAGTTCGAGACGGTTAACTGAAGCTTTCTTT. Translation gives CASSSRRLTEAFF.

This chain uses TRBV7-8 with TRBJ1-4; tentatively, D is TRBD1 (5 bases). The CDR3 is 15 amino acids. Trimming cost V 5 bases and J 0 bases, with 10 bases left between them. Germline-derived CDR1 and CDR2 are SGHVS and FQNEAQ. CDR3 nucleotide sequence: TGTGCCAGCAGCCGGGGCAGTCCAACTAATGAAAAACTGTTTTTT. Its protein product is CASSRGSPTNEKLFF.

CDR3 amino acids: CAGRRDRGLGQYV. In nucleotides, the CDR3 is TGCGCCGGCCGCCGGGACAGGGGGCTCGGGCAGTACGTC. The chain is built from TRBV23-1 and TRBJ2-7; the match to TRBD1 covers 12 bases. TRBV23-1 is labeled an ORF, and its function is uncertain. The CDR3 is 13 residues long. The V segment lost 11 bases and the J segment 9 bases; nucleotides outside the gene matches: 11.

The V gene is TRBV18, the J gene TRBJ2-2, with D perhaps TRBD2 (5 bases). V dropped 0 bases and J dropped 3 bases, with 8 bases sitting between them. The germline gives CDR1 KGHSH, CDR2 LQKENI. This CDR3 region has 15 residues. CDR3 sequence: CASSPPRGDTGELFF. CDR3 DNA sequence: TGTGCCAGCTCACCACCCCGGGGAGACACCGGGGAGCTGTTTTTT.

The V gene is TRBV10-2, the J gene TRBJ2-1; D is undetermined. The V gene's germline CDR1 is WSHSY and CDR2 SAAADI. Deletions cut 11 bases from V and 0 bases from J, with 11 bases between. The CDR3 is 13 amino acids. Here the CDR3 DNA reads TGCGCCGTTTTTCGGTTCTCCTACAATGAGCAGTTCTTC. Translating it yields CAVFRFSYNEQFF.

The V call is TRBV7-3, the J call TRBJ2-1, with 8 bases aligning to TRBD2. The trim removed 5 bases at V and 5 bases at J, leaving 5 bases unmatched. CDR1 is SGHTA, CDR2 FQGTGA, per germline. The CDR3 consists of 14 residues. The CDR3 is CASSATSADNEQFF. The CDR3 DNA follows: TGTGCCAGCAGCGCGACTAGCGCCGACAATGAGCAGTTCTTC.

V and J are TRBV27 and TRBJ1-1; 8 bases agree with TRBD1. V shed 5 bases, J shed 0 bases, and the junction held 5 bases outside the gene matches. Per the germline V gene, CDR1 is MNHEY and CDR2 is SMNVEV (reference sequence). The CDR3 sequence is 15 residues long. For the CDR3, the DNA is TGTGCCAGCAGTCCATGGACAGGGTTGAACACTGAAGCTTTCTTT. As protein: CASSPWTGLNTEAFF.

This clone appeared once. The CDR3 DNA is TGTGCCAGCGAGGGCCGGGACAAGAACACTGAAGCTTTCTTT. Translation: CASEGRDKNTEAFF. This chain connects TRBV6-5 to TRBJ1-1; perhaps TRBD1 as D (6 bases). Germline V gene lookup returns CDR1 MNHEY and CDR2 SVGAGI. This CDR3 contains 14 residues. The ends were cut back, 8 bases at V and 1 base at J, with 14 bases in the middle.

The chain's CDR3 is CASRSARQGLEQGETQYF. Written as DNA, the CDR3 is TGTGCAAGTCGCTCCGCCCGGCAGGGTCTAGAACAAGGAGAGACCCAGTACTTC. The V call is TRBV12-2, the J call TRBJ2-5; the table's D call of TRBD1 was not tested on the DNA. TRBV12-2 is flagged as a pseudogene. The CDR3 is 18 amino acids.

The V gene is TRBV2, the J gene TRBJ1-2; the D gene is possibly TRBD1 (6 bases). The CDR3 covers 14 residues. Germline CDR1 and CDR2: SNHLY and FYNNEI. Trimming pared 4 bases from V and 4 bases from J, leaving 13 bases between. The CDR3 DNA sequence: TGTGCCAGCAGTGCGGACAGTCGGCCCTATGGCTACACCTTC. Residues: CASSADSRPYGYTF. Supplemented by reference TRBV2 and TRBJ1-2, the full variable domain reads EPEVTQTPSHQVTQMGQEVILRCVPISNHLYFYWYRQILGQKVEFLVSFYNNEISEKSEIFDDQFSVERPDGSNFTLKIRSTKLEDSAMYFCASSADSRPYGYTFGSGTRLTVV.